This T cell receptor (beta chain) was recovered during a study of identical twins. General study findings and limits: Out-of-frame alpha sequences shared by twins showed excess low generation probability. Zero-insertion findings could be partly confounded by invariant cells (MAIT and iNKT cells). In cord blood, abundant beta clonotypes had fewer insertions; memory showed no trend.

Turning to this clonotype: Antigen specificity is unknown.

V dropped 3 bases and J dropped 8; count of bases not matched to a gene: 8. Looked up from germline, CDR1 is LGHDT and CDR2 is YNNKEL (reference sequence). The length of the CDR3 is 15 residues. Via MiXCR, TCRdb re-called the 5' RACE reads, giving one row per CDR3 protein. The table lists 500,000 to 650,000 distinct CDR3 sequences, 7.1% of them singletons. The same data also went into a second study, on yellow fever vaccine responses in identical twins.

The clonotype comes from a young woman in good health. V usage is TRBV3-1 and J usage is TRBJ2-4; 9 bases match TRBD1. Sequenced sample: PBMCs. The CDR3 sequence: CASSQAGQGFHIQYF. CDR3 sequence (DNA): TGTGCCAGCAGCCAGGCGGGACAGGGTTTTCACATTCAGTACTTC. Full variable domain (missing parts from reference TRBV3-1 and TRBJ2-4): DTAVSQTPKYLVTQMGNDKSIKCEQNLGHDTMYWYKQDSKKFLKIMFSYNNKELIINETVPNRFSPKSPDKAHLNLHINSLELGDSAVYFCASSQAGQGFHIQYFGAGTRLSVL.